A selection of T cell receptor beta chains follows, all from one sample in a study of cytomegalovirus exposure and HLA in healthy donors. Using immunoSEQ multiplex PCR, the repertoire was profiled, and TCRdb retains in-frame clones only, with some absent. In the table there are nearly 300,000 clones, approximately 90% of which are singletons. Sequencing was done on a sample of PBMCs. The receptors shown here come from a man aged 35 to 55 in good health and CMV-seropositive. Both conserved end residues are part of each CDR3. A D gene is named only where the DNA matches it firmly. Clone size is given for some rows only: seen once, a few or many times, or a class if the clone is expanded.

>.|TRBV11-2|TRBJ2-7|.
CASTKDYRYEQYF
TGTGCCAGCACGAAGGACTACCGTTACGAGCAGTACTTC
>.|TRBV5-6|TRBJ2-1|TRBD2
CASSLEVGGYNEQFF
TGTGCCAGCAGCTTGGAGGTGGGGGGGTACAATGAGCAGTTCTTC
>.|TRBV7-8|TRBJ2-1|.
CASSFGGPGEQFF
TGTGCCAGCAGCTTTGGAGGGCCAGGTGAGCAGTTCTTC
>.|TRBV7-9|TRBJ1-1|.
CSTTEENTEAFF
TGTTCCACGACGGAGGAGAACACTGAAGCTTTCTTT
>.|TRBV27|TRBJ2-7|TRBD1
CASSLDWTGTYEQYF
TGTGCCAGCAGTTTGGATTGGACAGGGACCTACGAGCAGTACTTC
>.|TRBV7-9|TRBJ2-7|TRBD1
CASSLGDSYEQYF
TGTGCCAGCAGCTTAGGGGACAGCTACGAGCAGTACTTC
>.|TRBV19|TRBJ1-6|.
CASSRRVANNSPLHF
TGTGCCAGTAGTCGTCGGGTGGCGAATAATTCACCCCTCCACTTT
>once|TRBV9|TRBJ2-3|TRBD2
CASSPSGRPTDTQYF
TGTGCCAGCAGCCCGAGCGGGAGGCCCACAGATACGCAGTATTTT
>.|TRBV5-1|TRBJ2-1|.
CASRERELTYNEQFF
TGCGCCAGCAGAGAACGGGAACTCACCTACAATGAGCAGTTCTTC
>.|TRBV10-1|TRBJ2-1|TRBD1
CASTRDRESNEQFF
TGCGCCAGCACCCGAGACAGGGAGTCCAATGAGCAGTTCTTC
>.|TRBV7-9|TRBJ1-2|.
CASSLETGYGYTF
TGTGCCAGCAGCTTAGAAACAGGGTATGGCTACACCTTC
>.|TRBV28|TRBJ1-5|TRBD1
CASSRTGVNQPQHF
TGTGCCAGCAGCAGGACAGGGGTTAATCAGCCCCAGCATTTT
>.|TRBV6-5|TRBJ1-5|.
CASRPGHIISPQHF
TGTGCCAGCAGACCGGGACATATAATCAGCCCCCAGCATTTT
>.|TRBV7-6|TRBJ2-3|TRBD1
CASSLKGTGAYTQYF
TGTGCCAGCAGCTTAAAGGGCACAGGGGCGTATACGCAGTATTTT
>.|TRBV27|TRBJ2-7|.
CASSLSADYEQYF
TGTGCCAGCAGTTTATCGGCCGACTACGAGCAGTACTTC
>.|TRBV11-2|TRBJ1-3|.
CASSLGGIAEAYSGNTIYF
TGTGCCAGCAGCTTAGGGGGGATAGCGGAGGCCTACTCTGGAAACACCATATATTTT
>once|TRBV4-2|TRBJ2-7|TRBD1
CASTSGTGPYEQYF
TGTGCCAGCACCTCCGGGACAGGCCCCTACGAGCAGTACTTC
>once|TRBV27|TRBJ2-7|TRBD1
CASSLQGDRADYEQYF
TGTGCCAGCAGTTTACAGGGGGACAGGGCGGACTACGAGCAGTACTTC
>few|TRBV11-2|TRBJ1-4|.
CASSLGGPVTNEKLFF
TGTGCCAGCAGCTTAGGAGGGCCAGTTACTAATGAAAAACTGTTTTTT